This T cell receptor (beta chain) was sequenced for a study of T-cell reconstitution after alpha-beta-depleted transplantation in children. Overall study findings and caveats: At around two months after transplant, the alpha-beta T cells were reportedly derived from several hundred expanded clones that came from non-depleted graft cells. The study traced high day-60 TCRbeta diversity in some patients to surviving recipient T cells and thymic progenitors. The main origin of T-cell counts and diversity one year after transplant was newly produced T cells.

Trimming removed 5 bases at V and 1 base at J, with 15 bases between. The CDR3 consists of 14 residues. Per the germline V gene, CDR1 is DFQATT and CDR2 is SNEGSKA (reference sequence). Unique molecular identifiers were built into the TCRbeta library. TCRdb redid the calling of the PCR reads with MiXCR, one entry per CDR3 protein. The sample holds hundreds of thousands of distinct CDR3 sequences, 10% to 15% seen once. This clonotype was seen only a few times. The antigen remains unidentified. The TCR was taken from a male patient younger than 18 who had a stem cell transplant for acute myeloid leukemia, so the T cells may come from the graft donor. This specimen was PBMCs, mostly from graft donor cells, taken 360 days after TCRalphabeta/CD19-depleted stem cell transplant. The chain is built from TRBV20-1 and TRBJ2-7; D perhaps matches TRBD1 (6 bases). DNA for the CDR3: TGCAGTGCTCGTTTGACAGGAGTTTCCTACGAGCAGTACTTC. It codes for CSARLTGVSYEQYF.